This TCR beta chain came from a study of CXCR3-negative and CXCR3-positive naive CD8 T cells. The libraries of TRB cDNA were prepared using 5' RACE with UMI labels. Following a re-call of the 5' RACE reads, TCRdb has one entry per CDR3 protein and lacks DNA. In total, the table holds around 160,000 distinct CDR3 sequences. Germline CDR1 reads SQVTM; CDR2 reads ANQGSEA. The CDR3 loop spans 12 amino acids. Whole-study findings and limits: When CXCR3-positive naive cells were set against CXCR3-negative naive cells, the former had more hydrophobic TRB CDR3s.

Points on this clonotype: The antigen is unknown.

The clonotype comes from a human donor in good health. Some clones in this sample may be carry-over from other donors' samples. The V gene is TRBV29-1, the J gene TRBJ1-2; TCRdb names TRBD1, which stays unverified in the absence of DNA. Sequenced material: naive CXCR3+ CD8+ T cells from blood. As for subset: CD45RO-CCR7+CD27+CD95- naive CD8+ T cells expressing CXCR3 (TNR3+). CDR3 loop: CSAEGDSYGYTF.